The 18 T cell receptor beta chains below come from one sample, sequenced in a study of shared clonotypes between healthy human individuals. Sequencing was performed with immunoSEQ multiplex PCR; in TCRdb, only in-frame clones are kept and a portion is missing. The data contain some 2,500,000 clones, around 93% of them singletons. Sequencing was done on a sample of naive CD4+ T cells from PBMCs. Subset noted: CD45RA+ positively selected. Source of these receptors: a man younger than 35 in good health. Some clones in this sample may be carry-over from other donors' samples.

V usage is TRBV9 and J usage is TRBJ1-2, with 8 bases matching TRBD1. The CDR3 contains 14 residues. V gave up 4 bases and J gave up 3 bases; unmatched junction bases: 5. CDR1 and CDR2 from the germline V gene are SGDLS and YYNGEE. The CDR3 DNA reads as TGTGCCAGCAGCCCAGGGGGCGGCCACTATGGCTACACCTTC. Its translation: CASSPGGGHYGYTF.

The V call is TRBV28, the J call TRBJ2-1, with D unclear. The length of the CDR3 is 11 residues. V was trimmed by 5 bases and J by 9 bases, leaving 8 bases between them. Per germline, CDR1 MDHEN and CDR2 SYDVKM. The CDR3 DNA reads TGTGCCAGCAGTGGGTCAGGTGAGCAGTTCTTC. Protein product: CASSGSGEQFF.

The chain combines TRBV11-3 with TRBJ2-2, with D perhaps given as TRBD1 or TRBD2 (5 bases each). CDR1 SGHNT and CDR2 YENEEA come from the germline V gene. This CDR3 has 14 residues. Trimming left V 5 bases short and J 4 bases short, with 11 bases between. In DNA, the CDR3 is TGTGCCAGCAGCCTCGGGACCATCACCGGGGAGCTGTTTTTT. Protein sequence: CASSLGTITGELFF.

DNA of the CDR3: TGCAGCGTTGTAGGACAGGCGTCCTACGAGCAGTACTTC. Translating it yields CSVVGQASYEQYF. The chain is built from TRBV29-1 and TRBJ2-7; 7 bases map to TRBD1. Trimming removed 4 bases from V and 1 base from J; junction bases left unmatched: 4. Germline V CDR1 and CDR2: SQVTM, ANQGSEA. The CDR3 totals 13 residues.

The chain recombines TRBV6-6 with TRBJ2-7, with 10 bases fitting TRBD2. Germline CDR1 is MNHNY and CDR2 is SVGAGI (reference sequence). Trimming at V came to 1 base and at J to 2 bases, leaving 2 bases not matched to a gene. CDR3 size: 15 residues. The CDR3 DNA follows: TGTGCCAGCAGTTACTTAGCGGGAGGCACCTACGAGCAGTACTTC. It translates to CASSYLAGGTYEQYF.

This clone turned up a few times. Other nucleotide sequences in the sample specify the same CDR3. The rearrangement links TRBV9 to TRBJ1-2; D unclear. The CDR3 is made up of 11 amino acids. Between the trimmed V and J ends, which lost 1 base and 2 bases, there was a span of 0 bases. CDR1 is SGDLS, CDR2 YYNGEE, per germline. The CDR3 nucleotides are TGTGCCAGCAGCGTAAACTATGGCTACACCTTC. Encoded protein: CASSVNYGYTF.

The chain combines TRBV5-1 with TRBJ1-1; 11 bases map to TRBD1. In germline, CDR1 is SGHRS, CDR2 YFSETQ. CDR3 length: 12 amino acids. Unmatched junction bases numbered 2, after V lost 3 bases and J lost 10 bases. CDR3 residues: CASSWGQGGAFF. As DNA, the CDR3 is TGCGCCAGCAGCTGGGGACAGGGGGGAGCTTTCTTT.

The genes are TRBV15 and TRBJ2-2; D ambiguous. V dropped 3 bases and J dropped 8 bases, with 19 bases sitting between them. The CDR3 is 16 residues long. Germline loops: CDR1 LNHNV, CDR2 YYDKDF (reference sequence). The CDR3 protein is CATSRWAGGLGGELFF. In DNA form, the CDR3 reads TGTGCCACCAGCAGGTGGGCAGGTGGGCTCGGTGGGGAGCTGTTTTTT.

This clone was seen only once. V usage is TRBV19 and J usage is TRBJ1-5, with TRBD1 identical over 7 bases. Germline V gives CDR1 LNHDA, CDR2 SQIVND (reference sequence). The length of the CDR3 is 14 residues. Losses at the gene ends were 6 bases for V and 2 bases for J; bases not matched to a gene: 4. The CDR3: CASRRDSGNQPQHF. The CDR3 nucleotides are TGTGCCAGTAGGAGGGACAGCGGCAATCAGCCCCAGCATTTT. The full variable domain, completed using reference TRBV19 and TRBJ1-5, is DGGITQSPKYLFRKEGQNVTLSCEQNLNHDAMYWYRQDPGQGLRLIYYSQIVNDFQKGDIAEGYSVSREKKESFPLTVTSAQKNPTAFYLCASRRDSGNQPQHFGDGTRLSIL.

This sequence joins TRBV6-1 and TRBJ2-4; unclear D gene. The germline CDR1 and CDR2 sequences are MNHNS and SASEGT. The length of the CDR3 is 14 residues. V was shortened by 1 base and J by 0 bases, with 4 bases between the two germline ends. The CDR3 region has the DNA TGTGCCAGCAGTGAAGGGACAGCCAAAAACATTCAGTACTTC. Its translation is CASSEGTAKNIQYF.

This clone was seen a single time. This chain uses TRBV18 with TRBJ1-1, with 12 bases lining up with TRBD1. Germline-derived CDR1 and CDR2 are KGHSH and LQKENI. The CDR3 extends over 14 amino acids. V dropped 5 bases and J dropped 5; count of bases not matched to a gene: 3. For the CDR3, the DNA is TGTGCCAGCTCATCGGGACAGGGGGCGACTGAAGCTTTCTTT. Its protein product is CASSSGQGATEAFF.

The chain is built from TRBV28 and TRBJ1-2; TRBD1 agrees at 7 bases. The CDR3 has 16 amino acids. The germline V gene has CDR1 MDHEN and CDR2 SYDVKM. V trimming: 0 bases; J trimming: 4 bases; junction bases outside the gene matches: 8. CDR3 nucleotides: TGTGCCAGCAGTTTATGGCAGGGGACAGAGAGCTATGGCTACACCTTC. The encoded protein is CASSLWQGTESYGYTF.

The rearrangement uses TRBV19 and TRBJ2-4; no firm D call. Trimming removed 7 bases at V and 6 bases at J, with 22 bases between. Germline CDR1 is LNHDA and CDR2 is SQIVND (reference sequence). The CDR3 runs 16 residues. In DNA form, the CDR3 reads TGTGCCAGTACCCCCCTTCGAGGATCGAGAACAAACATTCAGTACTTC. Its translation is CASTPLRGSRTNIQYF.

This clone was recorded once. Other DNA sequences in this sample translate to the same CDR3. The chain carries TRBV28 and TRBJ2-5; D might be TRBD1 (5 bases). Trimming removed 6 bases from V and 2 bases from J, with 7 bases in between. This CDR3 contains 12 residues. The germline gives CDR1 MDHEN, CDR2 SYDVKM. Here the CDR3 reads CASSRVQETQYF. The CDR3 coding sequence is TGTGCCAGCAGCAGGGTTCAAGAGACCCAGTACTTC.

V usage is TRBV29-1 and J usage is TRBJ1-2; D unresolved. V was trimmed by 4 bases and J by 2 bases, leaving 11 bases between them. CDR1 is SQVTM, CDR2 ANQGSEA, per germline. The CDR3 consists of 13 residues. The CDR3 spells CSVAKVSNYGYTF. DNA of the CDR3: TGCAGCGTTGCGAAGGTCTCCAACTATGGCTACACCTTC.

This clone was detected once. Other DNA sequences of this sample code for an identical CDR3. This sequence joins TRBV5-1 and TRBJ2-5; D unclear. This CDR3 is built from 13 residues. CDR1 SGHRS and CDR2 YFSETQ come from the germline V gene. With 0 bases removed from V and 5 bases from J, the gap between germline ends came to 8 bases. CDR3 in amino acids: CASSLVQPETQYF. In DNA form, the CDR3 reads TGCGCCAGCAGCTTGGTTCAGCCGGAGACCCAGTACTTC.

V usage is TRBV10-3 and J usage is TRBJ2-1, with D perhaps TRBD2 (6 bases). The CDR3 has 14 amino acids. V was shortened by 6 bases and J by 6 bases, with 15 bases between the two germline ends. Germline V gene data show CDR1 as ENHRY and CDR2 as SYGVKD. The CDR3 here is CAISEPGLSNEQFF. As DNA, the CDR3 is TGTGCCATCAGCGAACCGGGACTGAGCAATGAGCAGTTCTTC.

Concerning this clone itself: The sample contains more than one DNA sequence encoding this CDR3. V usage is TRBV5-1 and J usage is TRBJ2-1; no clear D. The ends were cut back, 4 bases at V and 4 bases at J, with 6 bases in the middle. The CDR3 length is 12 residues. CDR1 and CDR2 (germline): SGHRS, YFSETQ. The CDR3: CASSPTYNEQFF. For the CDR3, the DNA is TGCGCCAGCAGCCCCACATACAATGAGCAGTTCTTC. Filled out from reference TRBV5-1 and TRBJ2-1, the complete variable domain reads KAGVTQTPRYLIKTRGQQVTLSCSPISGHRSVSWYQQTPGQGLQFLFEYFSETQRNKGNFPGRFSGRQFSNSRSEMNVSTLELGDSALYLCASSPTYNEQFFGPGTRLTVL.